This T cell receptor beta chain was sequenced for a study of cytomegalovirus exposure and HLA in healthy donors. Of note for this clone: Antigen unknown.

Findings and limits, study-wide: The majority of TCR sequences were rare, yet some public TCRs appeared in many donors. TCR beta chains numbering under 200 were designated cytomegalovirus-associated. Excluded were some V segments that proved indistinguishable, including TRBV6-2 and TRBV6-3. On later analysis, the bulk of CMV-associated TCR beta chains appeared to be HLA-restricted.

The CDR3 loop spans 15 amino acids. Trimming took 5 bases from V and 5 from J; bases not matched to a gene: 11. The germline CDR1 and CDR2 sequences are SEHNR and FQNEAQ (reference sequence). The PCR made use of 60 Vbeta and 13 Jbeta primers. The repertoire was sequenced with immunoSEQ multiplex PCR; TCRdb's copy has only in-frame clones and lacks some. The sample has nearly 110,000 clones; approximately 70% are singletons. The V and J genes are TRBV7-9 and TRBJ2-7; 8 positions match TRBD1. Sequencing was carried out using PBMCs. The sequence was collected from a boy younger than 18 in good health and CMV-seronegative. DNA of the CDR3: TGTGCCAGCAGCCCCAACCCCGACAGGGGCCACGAGCAGTACTTC. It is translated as CASSPNPDRGHEQYF.